This T cell receptor (beta chain) stems from a study of PD-1 blockade in mismatch repair-deficient tumors (dated by TCRdb to 2015 to 2018). Background for the entire study: The trial enrolled 86 consecutive patients with over 10 mismatch repair-deficient cancer types between late 2013 and 2016, all previously treated and progressing. Tumor-associated T cell clones were tracked in the peripheral blood of patients responding to PD-1 blockade by deep sequencing of TCR CDR3 regions.

The sample's time point, from its label and the paper: peripheral blood before pembrolizumab. Mismatch repair deficiency was established in every enrolled patient by polymerase chain reaction or immunohistochemistry. TCR sequencing was carried out for three patients who responded to pembrolizumab therapy. In the phase II trial, pembrolizumab PD-1 blockade was tested prospectively in advanced mismatch repair-deficient cancers, no matter which tissue of origin the cancers came from. Peripheral blood T cell samples were serially collected before and at multiple times after PD-1 blockade was started. Blood sampling time points were reported as weeks after the first dose of pembrolizumab. The library was obtained by the immunoSEQ multiplex PCR assay. TCRdb holds this immuneACCESS table with in-frame rearrangements only. Some clones are missing; in checked studies, unresolved V genes explain under half, and the rest has no known cause. The sample table shows some 49,000 clones, and more than 65% are seen once. Jointly, the top ten make up roughly 3.3% of the sample.

The research as a whole found: Clones residing in the tumor, which were often undetectable in blood before treatment, expanded quickly after pembrolizumab and then contracted, generally before radiologic responses.

Of note for this clone: Its antigen remains undetermined. No much larger clone exists at a distance of one base, and base qualities are not known.

The sample in question was PBMCs, obtained before pembrolizumab treatment. This TCR was sampled from an adult with mismatch repair-deficient cancer.

The nucleotide sequence reads as follows: TGTGCTAGTGGTTTGGGGAGTAGCGGGTATACCGGGGAGCTGTTTTTT. Its translation reads: CASGLGSSGYTGELFF. The V gene is TRBV12-5 and the J gene is TRBJ2-2; 7 middle bases align to TRBD2. Measured from the cysteine to the phenylalanine, the CDR3 is 16 residues long. The entry retains the CDR3 DNA only, 48 bases that are in frame from base 1. CDR1 and CDR2 are drawn from the germline V gene: LGHNT, FRNRAP. V trim: 1 base; J trim: 5 bases; unmatched bases: 7.